This TCR beta chain appears in the sequencing data of a study of T cell changes during pregnancy in multiple sclerosis. TCRdb's table, derived via immunoSEQ multiplex PCR, lists solely in-frame clones and lacks some. Found here are about 110,000 clones, 92% of them singletons; the top ten hold 0.78%. The CDR3 consists of 16 residues. Trimming cost V 4 bases and J 5 bases, with 16 bases left between them. The germline V gene has CDR1 SGHRS and CDR2 YFSETQ. The J gene is TRBJ1-6, the V gene TRBV5-1; D is ambiguous. This clonotype originated in a female donor in good health, enrolled as a control in a pregnancy study. Material: peripheral blood, obtained in the third trimester of pregnancy. DNA for the CDR3: TGCGCCAGCAGCCCCACACAGACGGCCAATAATTCACCCCTCCACTTT. This codes for CASSPTQTANNSPLHF.